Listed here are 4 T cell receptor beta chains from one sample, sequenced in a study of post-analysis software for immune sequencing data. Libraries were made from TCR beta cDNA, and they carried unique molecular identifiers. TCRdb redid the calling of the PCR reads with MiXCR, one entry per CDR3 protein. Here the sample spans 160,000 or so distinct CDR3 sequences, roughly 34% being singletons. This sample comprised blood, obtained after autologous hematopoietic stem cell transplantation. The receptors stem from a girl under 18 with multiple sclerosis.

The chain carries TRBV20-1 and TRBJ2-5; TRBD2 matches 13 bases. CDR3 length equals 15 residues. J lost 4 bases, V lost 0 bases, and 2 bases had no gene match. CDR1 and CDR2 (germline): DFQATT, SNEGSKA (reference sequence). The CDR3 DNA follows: TGCAGTGCTAGAGAGACTAGCGGGAGGTTAGAGACCCAGTACTTC. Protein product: CSARETSGRLETQYF.

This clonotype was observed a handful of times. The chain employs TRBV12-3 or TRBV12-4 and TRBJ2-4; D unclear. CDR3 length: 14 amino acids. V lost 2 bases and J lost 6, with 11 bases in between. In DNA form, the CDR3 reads TGTGCCAGCAGTTTAAACCCAGGAATAAACATTCAGTACTTC. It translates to CASSLNPGINIQYF.

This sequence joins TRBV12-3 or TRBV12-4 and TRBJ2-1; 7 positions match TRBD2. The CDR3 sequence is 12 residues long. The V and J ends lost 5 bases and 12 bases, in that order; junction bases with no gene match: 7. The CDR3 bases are TGTGCCAGCAGTCCGGCGGGAGCGCGGCAGTTCTTC. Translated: CASSPAGARQFF.

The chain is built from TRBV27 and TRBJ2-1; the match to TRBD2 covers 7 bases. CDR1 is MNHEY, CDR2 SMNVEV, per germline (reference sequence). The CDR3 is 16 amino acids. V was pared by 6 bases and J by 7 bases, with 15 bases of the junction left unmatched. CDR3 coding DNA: TGTGCCAGCAGCCCGCTTCGGGGCGGGAGTAAGAATGAGCAGTTCTTC. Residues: CASSPLRGGSKNEQFF.